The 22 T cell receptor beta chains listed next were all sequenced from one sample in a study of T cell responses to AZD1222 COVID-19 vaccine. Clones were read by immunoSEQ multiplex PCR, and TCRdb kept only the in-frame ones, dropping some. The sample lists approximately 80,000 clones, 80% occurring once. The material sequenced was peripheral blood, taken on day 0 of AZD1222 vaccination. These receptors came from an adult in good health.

The CDR3 loop is CASSLGEKLFF. The CDR3 coding sequence is TGTGCCAGCAGTTTAGGGGAAAAACTGTTTTTT. The chain links TRBV12-3 or TRBV12-4 to TRBJ1-4; no clear D. The CDR3 runs to 11 residues. The ends were cut back, 1 base at V and 8 bases at J, with 2 bases in the middle.

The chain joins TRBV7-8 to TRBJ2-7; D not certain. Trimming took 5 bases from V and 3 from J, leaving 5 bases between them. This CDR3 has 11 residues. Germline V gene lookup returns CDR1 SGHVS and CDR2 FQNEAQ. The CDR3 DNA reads TGTGCCAGCAGCCGCTACTACGAGCAGTACTTC. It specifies CASSRYYEQYF. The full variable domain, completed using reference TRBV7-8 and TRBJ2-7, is GAGVSQSPRYKVAKRGQDVALRCDPISGHVSLFWYQQALGQGPEFLTYFQNEAQLDKSGLPSDRFFAERPEGSVSTLKIQRTQQEDSAVYLCASSRYYEQYFGPGTRLTVT.

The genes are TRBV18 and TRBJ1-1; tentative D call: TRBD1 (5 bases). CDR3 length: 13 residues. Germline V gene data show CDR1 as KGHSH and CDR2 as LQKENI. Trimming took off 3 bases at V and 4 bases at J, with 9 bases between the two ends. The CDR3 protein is CASSPTGGTEAFF. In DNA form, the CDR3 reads TGTGCCAGCTCACCCACAGGAGGCACTGAAGCTTTCTTT.

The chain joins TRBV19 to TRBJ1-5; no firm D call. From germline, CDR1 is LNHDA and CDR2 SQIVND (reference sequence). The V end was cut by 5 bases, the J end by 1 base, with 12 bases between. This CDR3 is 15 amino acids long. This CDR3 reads CASSVLGMSNQPQHF. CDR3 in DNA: TGTGCCAGTAGTGTTTTGGGGATGAGCAATCAGCCCCAGCATTTT.

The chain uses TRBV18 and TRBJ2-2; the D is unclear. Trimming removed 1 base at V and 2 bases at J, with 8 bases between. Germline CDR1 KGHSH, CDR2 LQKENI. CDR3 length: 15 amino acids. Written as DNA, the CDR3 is TGTGCCAGCTCACCACGCGAAAGTAACACCGGGGAGCTGTTTTTT. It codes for CASSPRESNTGELFF.

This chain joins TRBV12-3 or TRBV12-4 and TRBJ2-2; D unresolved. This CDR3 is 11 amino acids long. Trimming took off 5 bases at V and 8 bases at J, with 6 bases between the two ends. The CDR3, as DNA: TGTGCCAGCAGTCGACGTGGGGAGCTGTTTTTT. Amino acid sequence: CASSRRGELFF.

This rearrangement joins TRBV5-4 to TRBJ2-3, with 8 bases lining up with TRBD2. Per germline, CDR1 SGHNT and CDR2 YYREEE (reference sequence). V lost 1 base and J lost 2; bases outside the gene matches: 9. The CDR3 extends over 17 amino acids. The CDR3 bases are TGTGCCAGCAGCTTGAAGTCGGGAGGGATCCTCACAGATACGCAGTATTTT. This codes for CASSLKSGGILTDTQYF.

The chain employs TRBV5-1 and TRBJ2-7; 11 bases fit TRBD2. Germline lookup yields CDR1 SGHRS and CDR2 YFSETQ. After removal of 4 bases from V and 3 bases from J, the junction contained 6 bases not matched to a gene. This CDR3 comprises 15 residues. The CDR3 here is CASSPGTSGYYEQYF. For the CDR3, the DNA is TGCGCCAGCAGCCCGGGGACTAGCGGATACTACGAGCAGTACTTC. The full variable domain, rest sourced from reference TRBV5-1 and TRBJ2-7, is KAGVTQTPRYLIKTRGQQVTLSCSPISGHRSVSWYQQTPGQGLQFLFEYFSETQRNKGNFPGRFSGRQFSNSRSEMNVSTLELGDSALYLCASSPGTSGYYEQYFGPGTRLTVT.

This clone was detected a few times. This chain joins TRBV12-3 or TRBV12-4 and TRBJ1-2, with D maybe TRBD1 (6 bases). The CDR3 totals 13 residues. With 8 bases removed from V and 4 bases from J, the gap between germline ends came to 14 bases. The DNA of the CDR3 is TGTGCCAGCCTCGAAGGGGGTGGCTATGGCTACACCTTC. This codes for CASLEGGGYGYTF.

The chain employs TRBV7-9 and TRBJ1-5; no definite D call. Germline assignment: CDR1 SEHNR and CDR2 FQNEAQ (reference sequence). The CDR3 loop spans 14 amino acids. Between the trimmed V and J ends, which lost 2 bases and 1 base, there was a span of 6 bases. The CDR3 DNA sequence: TGTGCCAGCAGCTTACGCGGGAGCAATCAGCCCCAGCATTTT. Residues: CASSLRGSNQPQHF.

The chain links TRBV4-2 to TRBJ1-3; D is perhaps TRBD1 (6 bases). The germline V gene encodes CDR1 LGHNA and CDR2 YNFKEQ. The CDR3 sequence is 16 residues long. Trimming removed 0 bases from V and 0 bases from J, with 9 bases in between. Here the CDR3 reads CASSQDRTDSGNTIYF. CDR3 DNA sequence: TGTGCCAGCAGCCAAGATCGGACAGACTCTGGAAACACCATATATTTT.

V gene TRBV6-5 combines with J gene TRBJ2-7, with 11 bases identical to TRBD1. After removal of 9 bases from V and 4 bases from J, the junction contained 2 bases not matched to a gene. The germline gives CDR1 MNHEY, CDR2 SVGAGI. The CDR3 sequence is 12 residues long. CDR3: CARRDRGYEQYF. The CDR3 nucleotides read TGTGCCAGACGGGACAGGGGGTACGAGCAGTACTTC.

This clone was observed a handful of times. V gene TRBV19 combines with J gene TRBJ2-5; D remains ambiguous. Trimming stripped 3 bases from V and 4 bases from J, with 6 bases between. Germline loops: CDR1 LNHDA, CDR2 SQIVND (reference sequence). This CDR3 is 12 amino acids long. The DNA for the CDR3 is TGTGCCAGTAGTATGACCGGAGAGACCCAGTACTTC. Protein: CASSMTGETQYF. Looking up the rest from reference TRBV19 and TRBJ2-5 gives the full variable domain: DGGITQSPKYLFRKEGQNVTLSCEQNLNHDAMYWYRQDPGQGLRLIYYSQIVNDFQKGDIAEGYSVSREKKESFPLTVTSAQKNPTAFYLCASSMTGETQYFGPGTRLLVL.

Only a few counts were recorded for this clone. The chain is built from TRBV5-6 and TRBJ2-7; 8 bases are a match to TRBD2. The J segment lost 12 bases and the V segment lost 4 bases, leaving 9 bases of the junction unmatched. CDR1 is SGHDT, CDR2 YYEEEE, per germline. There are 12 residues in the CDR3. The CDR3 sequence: CASSPLGGDRYF. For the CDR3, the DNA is TGTGCCAGCAGCCCCCTCGGGGGGGATAGGTACTTC. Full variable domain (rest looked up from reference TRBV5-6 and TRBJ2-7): DAGVTQSPTHLIKTRGQQVTLRCSPKSGHDTVSWYQQALGQGPQFIFQYYEEEERQRGNFPDRFSGHQFPNYSSELNVNALLLGDSALYLCASSPLGGDRYFGPGTRLTVT.

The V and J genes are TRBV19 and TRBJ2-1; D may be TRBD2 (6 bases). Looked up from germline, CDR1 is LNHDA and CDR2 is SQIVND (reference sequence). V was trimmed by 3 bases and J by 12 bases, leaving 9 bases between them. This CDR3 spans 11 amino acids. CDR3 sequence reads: CASSIRGGQFF. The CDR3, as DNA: TGTGCCAGTAGTATCCGGGGAGGGCAGTTCTTC.

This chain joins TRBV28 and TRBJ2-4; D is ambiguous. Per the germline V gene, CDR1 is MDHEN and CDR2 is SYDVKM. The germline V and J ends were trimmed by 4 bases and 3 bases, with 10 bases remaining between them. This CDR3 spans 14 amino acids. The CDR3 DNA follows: TGTGCCAGCAGTTCCGGGCCCCTCAAAAACATTCAGTACTTC. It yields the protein CASSSGPLKNIQYF.

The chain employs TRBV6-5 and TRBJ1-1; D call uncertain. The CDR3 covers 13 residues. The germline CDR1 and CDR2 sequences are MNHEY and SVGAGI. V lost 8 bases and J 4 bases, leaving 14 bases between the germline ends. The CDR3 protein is CASLAGESTEAFF. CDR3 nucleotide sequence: TGTGCCAGCCTAGCCGGGGAGAGCACTGAAGCTTTCTTT.

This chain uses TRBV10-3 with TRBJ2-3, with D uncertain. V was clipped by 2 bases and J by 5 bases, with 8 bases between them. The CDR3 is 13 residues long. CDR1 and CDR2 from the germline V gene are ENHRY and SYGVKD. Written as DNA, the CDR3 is TGTGCCATCAGTGAGAATGTGTTAGATACGCAGTATTTT. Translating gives CAISENVLDTQYF.

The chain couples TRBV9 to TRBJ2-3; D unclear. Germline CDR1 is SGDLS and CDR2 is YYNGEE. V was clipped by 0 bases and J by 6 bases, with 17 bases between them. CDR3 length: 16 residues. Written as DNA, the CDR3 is TGTGCCAGCAGCGTAGCTCGGCTAGATACGCGCGATACGCAGTATTTT. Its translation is CASSVARLDTRDTQYF.

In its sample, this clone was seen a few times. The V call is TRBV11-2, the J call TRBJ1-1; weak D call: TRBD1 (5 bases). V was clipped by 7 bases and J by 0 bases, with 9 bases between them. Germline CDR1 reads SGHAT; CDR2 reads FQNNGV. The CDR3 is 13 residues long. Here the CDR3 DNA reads TGTGCCAGCACCCAGGGAATGAACACTGAAGCTTTCTTT. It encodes CASTQGMNTEAFF.

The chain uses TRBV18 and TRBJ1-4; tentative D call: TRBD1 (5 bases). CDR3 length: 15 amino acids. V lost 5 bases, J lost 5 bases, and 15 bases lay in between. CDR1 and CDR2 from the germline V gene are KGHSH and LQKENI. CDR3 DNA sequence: TGTGCCAGCTCAACCCGGGGACGGTTGAATGAAAAACTGTTTTTT. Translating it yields CASSTRGRLNEKLFF.

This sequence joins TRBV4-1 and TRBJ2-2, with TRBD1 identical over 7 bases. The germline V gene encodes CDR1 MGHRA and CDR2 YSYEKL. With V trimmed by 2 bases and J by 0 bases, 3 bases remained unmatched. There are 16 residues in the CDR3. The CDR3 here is CASSQHGQANTGELFF. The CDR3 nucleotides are TGCGCCAGCAGCCAACACGGACAGGCGAACACCGGGGAGCTGTTTTTT.